Below, 17 T cell receptor beta chains from the same sample are listed, as sequenced in a study of T cell responses to AZD1222 COVID-19 vaccine. Clones were sequenced by immunoSEQ multiplex PCR, and TCRdb holds only the in-frame ones, with some missing. Of 90,000 to 150,000 clones detected, 80% to 90% appear once; the ten largest clones hold over 8%. The input for sequencing was peripheral blood, taken on day 0 of AZD1222 vaccination. All receptors derive from an adult in good health.

The gene calls are TRBV19 and TRBJ2-1, with 9 bases fitting TRBD2. The CDR3 has 17 residues. J gave up 5 bases and V 4 bases, and 12 bases lay outside the gene matches. Per germline, CDR1 LNHDA and CDR2 SQIVND (reference sequence). As DNA, the CDR3 is TGTGCCAGTAGTAAGCGGGGACTAGCCGGCGCCCACAATGAGCAGTTCTTC. Protein: CASSKRGLAGAHNEQFF.

The V call is TRBV27, the J call TRBJ1-2, with D perhaps matching TRBD1 (6 bases). V dropped 4 bases and J dropped 6 bases, with 9 bases sitting between them. The CDR3 totals 12 residues. Germline CDR1 is MNHEY and CDR2 is SMNVEV (reference sequence). The CDR3 protein is CASSSNRDGYTF. For the CDR3, the DNA is TGTGCCAGCAGTTCAAACAGGGATGGCTACACCTTC.

The chain links TRBV7-2 to TRBJ2-7; D gene uncertain. The germline gives CDR1 SGHTA, CDR2 FQGNSA. The CDR3 has 14 amino acids. The ends were cut back, 0 bases at V and 4 bases at J, with 10 bases in the middle. The CDR3 loop reads CASSLAFVTYEQYF. As DNA, the CDR3 is TGTGCCAGCAGCTTAGCGTTCGTGACGTACGAGCAGTACTTC.

V usage is TRBV24-1 and J usage is TRBJ2-6, with 10 bases lining up with TRBD1. The length of the CDR3 is 17 residues. The trim removed 4 bases at V and 4 bases at J, leaving 6 bases unmatched. Germline lookup yields CDR1 KGHDR and CDR2 SFDVKD. The CDR3 protein is CATSDQGQGTGANVLTF. CDR3 sequence (DNA): TGTGCCACCAGTGACCAGGGACAGGGGACCGGGGCCAACGTCCTGACTTTC.

The chain is built from TRBV5-1 and TRBJ2-7; no reliable D call. Between the trimmed V and J ends, which lost 4 bases and 0 bases, there was a span of 11 bases. Germline V gene sequence: CDR1 SGHRS, CDR2 YFSETQ. CDR3 length: 14 amino acids. The CDR3, as DNA: TGCGCCAGCAGCATAGACGGTAGCTCCTACGAGCAGTACTTC. Translated: CASSIDGSSYEQYF.

The rearrangement links TRBV24-1 to TRBJ2-7, with 8 positions matching TRBD2. Germline CDR1 and CDR2: KGHDR and SFDVKD. The junction had 9 bases not matched to a gene; V was cut back by 4 bases and J by 2 bases. This CDR3 is 16 amino acids long. CDR3 sequence (DNA): TGTGCCACCAGTGACCCTGGTAGCGGGACTACCTACGAGCAGTACTTC. This gives the protein CATSDPGSGTTYEQYF.

The CDR3 coding sequence is TGTGCCAGCAGTGAGCCCCTTACAGGGGGCATAAGCCAAGAGACCCAGTACTTC. It specifies CASSEPLTGGISQETQYF. The chain recombines TRBV6-1 with TRBJ2-5; TRBD1 aligns across 9 bases. The CDR3 loop spans 18 amino acids. The V segment lost 3 bases and the J segment 1 base; nucleotides outside the gene matches: 12. The germline V gene has CDR1 MNHNS and CDR2 SASEGT.

The chain is built from TRBV30 and TRBJ2-2; TRBD1 agrees at 7 bases. Trimming at V came to 5 bases and at J to 2 bases, leaving 5 bases not matched to a gene. The CDR3 totals 14 residues. Germline assignment: CDR1 GTSNPN and CDR2 SVGIG (reference sequence). Here the CDR3 DNA reads TGTGCCTGGCAAAGGACAGGTAACACCGGGGAGCTGTTTTTT. Amino acids: CAWQRTGNTGELFF.

The chain joins TRBV7-8 to TRBJ1-4; D may be TRBD1 (6 bases). Looked up from germline, CDR1 is SGHVS and CDR2 is FQNEAQ. V was clipped by 5 bases and J by 5 bases, with 12 bases between them. The CDR3 is made up of 14 amino acids. The CDR3 is CASSILTGNEKLFF. In nucleotides, the CDR3 is TGTGCCAGCAGCATCCTAACAGGGAATGAAAAACTGTTTTTT.

The J gene is TRBJ2-7, the V gene TRBV5-1; 7 nucleotides match TRBD2. CDR3 size: 13 residues. Looked up from germline, CDR1 is SGHRS and CDR2 is YFSETQ. The trim removed 2 bases at V and 4 bases at J, leaving 3 bases unmatched. CDR3 sequence: CASSFGEGYEQYF. Written as DNA, the CDR3 is TGCGCCAGCAGCTTTGGGGAGGGGTACGAGCAGTACTTC.

The rearrangement links TRBV7-2 to TRBJ2-1; the match to TRBD2 covers 7 bases. CDR1 and CDR2 from the germline V gene are SGHTA and FQGNSA. The CDR3 is made up of 14 amino acids. Trimming cost V 3 bases and J 6 bases; bases outside gene matches: 5. CDR3 sequence (DNA): TGTGCCAGCAGCTTCGCGGCGGGAGTCAATGAGCAGTTCTTC. It specifies CASSFAAGVNEQFF.

The chain combines TRBV13 with TRBJ2-7; no firm D call. This CDR3 is 14 amino acids long. V was clipped by 0 bases and J by 3 bases, with 9 bases between them. CDR1 and CDR2 from the germline V gene are PRHDT and FYEKMQ (reference sequence). In DNA, the CDR3 is TGTGCCAGCAGCTTAGGGGACCATGACTACGAGCAGTACTTC. This translates into CASSLGDHDYEQYF.

This chain uses TRBV3-1 (or the pseudogene TRBV3-2) with TRBJ2-7; 7 nucleotides agree with TRBD2. The CDR3 totals 14 residues. After removal of 5 bases from V and 0 bases from J, the junction contained 4 bases not matched to a gene. Germline lookup yields CDR1 LGHDT and CDR2 YNNKEL (reference sequence). The CDR3 region is CASSSSGISYEQYF. The CDR3 DNA reads TGTGCCAGCAGCTCCAGCGGGATCTCCTACGAGCAGTACTTC.

V is TRBV19 and J is TRBJ2-1; 10 bases map to TRBD2. CDR3 size: 16 residues. CDR1 is LNHDA and CDR2 is SQIVND in the germline V gene (reference sequence). V shed 6 bases, J shed 2 bases, and the junction held 7 bases outside the gene matches. CDR3 sequence (DNA): TGTGCCAGTAGAGAGGTAGCGGGAGGTCCCTACAATGAGCAGTTCTTC. Amino acid sequence: CASREVAGGPYNEQFF. Variable domain in full (rest from reference TRBV19 and TRBJ2-1): DGGITQSPKYLFRKEGQNVTLSCEQNLNHDAMYWYRQDPGQGLRLIYYSQIVNDFQKGDIAEGYSVSREKKESFPLTVTSAQKNPTAFYLCASREVAGGPYNEQFFGPGTRLTVL.

In its sample, this clone was seen a few times. The V gene is TRBV24-1, the J gene TRBJ1-6, with D tentatively TRBD1 (6 bases). Germline-derived CDR1 and CDR2 are KGHDR and SFDVKD. Trimming removed 4 bases at V and 9 bases at J, with 6 bases between. The CDR3 loop spans 12 amino acids. CDR3 in DNA: TGTGCCACCAGTGAACAGGGTTCACCCCTCCACTTT. Translation: CATSEQGSPLHF.

The CDR3 loop is CASSQANSYEQYF. The CDR3 nucleotides read TGTGCCAGCAGCCAAGCTAACTCCTACGAGCAGTACTTC. The J gene is TRBJ2-7, the V gene TRBV14, with unresolved D. CDR1 is SGHDN and CDR2 is FVKESK in the germline V gene. Trimming stripped 1 base from V and 0 bases from J, with 4 bases between. The CDR3 consists of 13 residues.

The V and J genes are TRBV12-3 or TRBV12-4 and TRBJ1-2; TRBD1 might be the D (6 bases). There are 13 residues in the CDR3. V gave up 6 bases and J gave up 7 bases, with 15 bases separating them. The CDR3 nucleotides are TGTGCCAGCAGCCGCTCTGGGGGGGCTGGCTACACCTTC. This encodes CASSRSGGAGYTF.